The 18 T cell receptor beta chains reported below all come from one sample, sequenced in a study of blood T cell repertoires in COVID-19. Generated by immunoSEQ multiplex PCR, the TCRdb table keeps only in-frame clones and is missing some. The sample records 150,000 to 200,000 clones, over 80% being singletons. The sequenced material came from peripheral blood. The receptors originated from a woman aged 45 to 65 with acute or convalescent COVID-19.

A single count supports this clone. In nucleotides, the CDR3 is TGTGCCAGCAGCTCCGGGAGTACCCCTTTGAACGAGCAGTACTTC. Translated, it gives CASSSGSTPLNEQYF. The chain combines TRBV13 with TRBJ2-7; D perhaps matches TRBD2 (6 bases). This CDR3 comprises 15 residues. In germline, CDR1 is PRHDT, CDR2 FYEKMQ (reference sequence). V lost 4 bases, J lost 5 bases, and 18 bases lay in between.

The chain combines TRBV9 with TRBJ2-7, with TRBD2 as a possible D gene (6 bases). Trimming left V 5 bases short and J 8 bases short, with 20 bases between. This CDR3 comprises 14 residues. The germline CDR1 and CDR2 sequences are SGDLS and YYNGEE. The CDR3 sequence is CASSGRTEEGKQYF. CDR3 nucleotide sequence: TGTGCCAGCAGTGGGAGGACCGAGGAAGGCAAGCAGTACTTC. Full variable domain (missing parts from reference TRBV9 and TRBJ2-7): DSGVTQTPKHLITATGQRVTLRCSPRSGDLSVYWYQQSLDQGLQFLIQYYNGEERAKGNILERFSAQQFPDLHSELNLSSLELGDSALYFCASSGRTEEGKQYFGPGTRLTVT.

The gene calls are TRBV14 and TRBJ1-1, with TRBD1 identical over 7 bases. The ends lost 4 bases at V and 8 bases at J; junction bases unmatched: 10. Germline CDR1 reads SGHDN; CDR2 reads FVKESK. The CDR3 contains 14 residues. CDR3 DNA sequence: TGTGCCAGCAGCCTCCGACAGGGTTCGGGGGAAGCTTTCTTT. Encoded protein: CASSLRQGSGEAFF. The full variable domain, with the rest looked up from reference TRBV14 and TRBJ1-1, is EAGVTQFPSHSVIEKGQTVTLRCDPISGHDNLYWYRRVMGKEIKFLLHFVKESKQDESGMPNNRFLAERTGGTYSTLKVQPAELEDSGVYFCASSLRQGSGEAFFGQGTRLTVV.

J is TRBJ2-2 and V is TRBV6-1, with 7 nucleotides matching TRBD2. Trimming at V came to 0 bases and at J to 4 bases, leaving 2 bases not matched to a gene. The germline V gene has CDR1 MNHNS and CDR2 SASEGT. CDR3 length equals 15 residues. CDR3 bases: TGTGCCAGCAGTGAAGCCACGGGGGGCACCGGGGAGCTGTTTTTT. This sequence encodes CASSEATGGTGELFF.

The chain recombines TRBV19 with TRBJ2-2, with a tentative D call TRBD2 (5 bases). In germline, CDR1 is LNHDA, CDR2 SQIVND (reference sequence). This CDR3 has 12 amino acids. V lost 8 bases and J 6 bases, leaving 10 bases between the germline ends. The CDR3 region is CASSDSSGELFF. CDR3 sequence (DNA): TGTGCCAGTTCGGACTCTTCCGGGGAGCTGTTTTTT. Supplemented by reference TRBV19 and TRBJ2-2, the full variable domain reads DGGITQSPKYLFRKEGQNVTLSCEQNLNHDAMYWYRQDPGQGLRLIYYSQIVNDFQKGDIAEGYSVSREKKESFPLTVTSAQKNPTAFYLCASSDSSGELFFGEGSRLTVL.

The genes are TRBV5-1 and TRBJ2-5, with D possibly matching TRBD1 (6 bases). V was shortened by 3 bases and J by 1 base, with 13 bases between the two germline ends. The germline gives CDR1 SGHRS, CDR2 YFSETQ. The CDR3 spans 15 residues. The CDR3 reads CASSSTDRSQETQYF. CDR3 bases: TGCGCCAGCAGCTCGACCGACAGGAGCCAAGAGACCCAGTACTTC.

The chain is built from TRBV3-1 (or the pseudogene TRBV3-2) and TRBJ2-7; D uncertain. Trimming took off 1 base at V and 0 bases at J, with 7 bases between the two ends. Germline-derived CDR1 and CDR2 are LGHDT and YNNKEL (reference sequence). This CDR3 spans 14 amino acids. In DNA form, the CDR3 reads TGTGCCAGCAGCCAAGTCTACTACTCCTACGAGCAGTACTTC. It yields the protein CASSQVYYSYEQYF.

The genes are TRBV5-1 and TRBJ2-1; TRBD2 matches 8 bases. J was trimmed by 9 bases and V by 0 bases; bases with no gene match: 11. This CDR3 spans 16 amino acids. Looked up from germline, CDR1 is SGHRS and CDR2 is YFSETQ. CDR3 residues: CASSLAEWSGGSEQFF. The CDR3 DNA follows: TGCGCCAGCAGCTTGGCGGAGTGGAGCGGGGGAAGTGAGCAGTTCTTC.

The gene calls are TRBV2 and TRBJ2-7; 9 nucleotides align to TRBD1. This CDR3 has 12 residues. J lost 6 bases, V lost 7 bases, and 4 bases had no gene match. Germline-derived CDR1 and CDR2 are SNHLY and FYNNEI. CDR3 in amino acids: CASTQTGGEQYF. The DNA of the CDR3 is TGTGCCAGCACCCAGACAGGGGGCGAGCAGTACTTC.

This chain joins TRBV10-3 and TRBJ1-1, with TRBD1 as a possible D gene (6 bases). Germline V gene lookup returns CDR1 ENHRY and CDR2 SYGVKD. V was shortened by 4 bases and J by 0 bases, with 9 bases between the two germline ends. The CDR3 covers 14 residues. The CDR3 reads CAISAGGVNTEAFF. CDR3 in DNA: TGTGCCATCAGTGCGGGGGGCGTGAACACTGAAGCTTTCTTT.

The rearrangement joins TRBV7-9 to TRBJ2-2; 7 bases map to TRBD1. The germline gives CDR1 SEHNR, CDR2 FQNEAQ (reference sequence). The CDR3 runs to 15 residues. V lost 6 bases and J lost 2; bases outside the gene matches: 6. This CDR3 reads CASRLGQVNTGELFF. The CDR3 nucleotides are TGTGCCAGCAGACTAGGACAGGTTAACACCGGGGAGCTGTTTTTT.

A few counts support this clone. The CDR3 nucleotides are TGTGCCAGCAGCCCGGGACAGGGGGAATCACCCCTCCACTTT. It encodes CASSPGQGESPLHF. J is TRBJ1-6 and V is TRBV6-5; 11 positions match TRBD1. The CDR3 totals 14 residues. Germline-derived CDR1 and CDR2 are MNHEY and SVGAGI. V shed 6 bases, J shed 10 bases, and the junction held 5 bases outside the gene matches.

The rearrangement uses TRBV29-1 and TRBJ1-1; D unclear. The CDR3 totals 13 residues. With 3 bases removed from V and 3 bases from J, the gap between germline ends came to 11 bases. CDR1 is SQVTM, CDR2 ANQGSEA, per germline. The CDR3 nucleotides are TGCAGCGTTGACCCCTTCGGGGACACTGAAGCTTTCTTT. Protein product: CSVDPFGDTEAFF.

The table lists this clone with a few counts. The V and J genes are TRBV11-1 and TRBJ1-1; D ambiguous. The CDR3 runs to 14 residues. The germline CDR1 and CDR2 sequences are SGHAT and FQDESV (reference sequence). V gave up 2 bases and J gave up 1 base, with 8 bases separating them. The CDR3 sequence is CASSLRRWNTEAFF. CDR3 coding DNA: TGTGCCAGCAGCTTACGGAGGTGGAACACTGAAGCTTTCTTT.

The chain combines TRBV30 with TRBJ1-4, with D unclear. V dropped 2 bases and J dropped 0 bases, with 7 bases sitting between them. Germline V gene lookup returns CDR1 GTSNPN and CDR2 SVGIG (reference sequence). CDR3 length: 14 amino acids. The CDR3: CAWSYRATNEKLFF. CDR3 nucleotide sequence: TGTGCCTGGAGTTATCGGGCAACTAATGAAAAACTGTTTTTT.

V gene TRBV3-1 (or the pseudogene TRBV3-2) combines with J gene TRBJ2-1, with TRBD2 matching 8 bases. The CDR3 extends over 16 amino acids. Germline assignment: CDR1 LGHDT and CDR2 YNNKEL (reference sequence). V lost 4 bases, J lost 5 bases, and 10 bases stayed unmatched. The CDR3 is CASSLIAGIGDNEQFF. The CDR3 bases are TGTGCCAGCAGCCTTATAGCGGGGATTGGTGACAATGAGCAGTTCTTC.

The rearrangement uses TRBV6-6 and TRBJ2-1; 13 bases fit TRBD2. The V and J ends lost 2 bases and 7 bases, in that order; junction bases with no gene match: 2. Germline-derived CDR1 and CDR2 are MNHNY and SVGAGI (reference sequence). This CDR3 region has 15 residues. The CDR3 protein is CASSYGTSGMNEQFF. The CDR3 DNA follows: TGTGCCAGCAGTTACGGGACTAGCGGGATGAATGAGCAGTTCTTC.

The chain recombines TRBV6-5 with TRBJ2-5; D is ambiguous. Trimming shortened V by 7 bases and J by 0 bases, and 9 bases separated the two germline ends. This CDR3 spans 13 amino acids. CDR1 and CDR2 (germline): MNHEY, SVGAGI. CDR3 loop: CASTRTYQETQYF. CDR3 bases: TGTGCCAGCACGAGAACGTACCAAGAGACCCAGTACTTC.